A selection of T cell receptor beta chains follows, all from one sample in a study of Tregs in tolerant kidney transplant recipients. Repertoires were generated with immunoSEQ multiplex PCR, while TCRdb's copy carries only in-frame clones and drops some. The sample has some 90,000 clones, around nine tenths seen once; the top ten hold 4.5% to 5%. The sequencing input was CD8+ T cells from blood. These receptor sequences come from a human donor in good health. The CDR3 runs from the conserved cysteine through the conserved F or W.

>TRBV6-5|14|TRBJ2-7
CASDPWGNSYEQYF
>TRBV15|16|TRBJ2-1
CATRGEGRSSYNEQFF
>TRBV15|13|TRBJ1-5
CATSASKGQPQHF
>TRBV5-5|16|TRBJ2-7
CASSLVLANLFYEQYF
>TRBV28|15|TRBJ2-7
CASSPSASGDYEQYF
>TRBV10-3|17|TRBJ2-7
CAISGPGTSGREYEQYF
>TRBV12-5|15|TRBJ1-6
CASGLVFTASSPLHF
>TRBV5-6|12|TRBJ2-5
CASSHQDSLKYF
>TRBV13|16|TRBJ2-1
CASSHWIAGGTNEQFF
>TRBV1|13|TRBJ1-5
CTSSLGHNQPQHF
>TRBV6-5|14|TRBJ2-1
CASSYRTGDNEQFF
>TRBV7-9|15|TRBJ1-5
CASQAGDRGNQPQHF
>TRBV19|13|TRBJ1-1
CASSIAVRTEAFF
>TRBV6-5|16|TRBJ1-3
CASSYADGSSGNTIYF
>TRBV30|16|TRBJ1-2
CAWSLLDRAGRYGYTF
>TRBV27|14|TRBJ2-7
CASSVGTEFSEQYF
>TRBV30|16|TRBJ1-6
CAWGAPSGSYNSPLHF
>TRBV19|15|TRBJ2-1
CASSPDRGRYNEQFF
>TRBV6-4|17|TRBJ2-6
CASSYSTPYSGANVLTF
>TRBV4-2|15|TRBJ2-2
CASSGLGPTAGELFF
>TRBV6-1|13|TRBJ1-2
CASSPTGGYGYTF
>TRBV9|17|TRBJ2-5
CASSVEGAGGPGETQYF